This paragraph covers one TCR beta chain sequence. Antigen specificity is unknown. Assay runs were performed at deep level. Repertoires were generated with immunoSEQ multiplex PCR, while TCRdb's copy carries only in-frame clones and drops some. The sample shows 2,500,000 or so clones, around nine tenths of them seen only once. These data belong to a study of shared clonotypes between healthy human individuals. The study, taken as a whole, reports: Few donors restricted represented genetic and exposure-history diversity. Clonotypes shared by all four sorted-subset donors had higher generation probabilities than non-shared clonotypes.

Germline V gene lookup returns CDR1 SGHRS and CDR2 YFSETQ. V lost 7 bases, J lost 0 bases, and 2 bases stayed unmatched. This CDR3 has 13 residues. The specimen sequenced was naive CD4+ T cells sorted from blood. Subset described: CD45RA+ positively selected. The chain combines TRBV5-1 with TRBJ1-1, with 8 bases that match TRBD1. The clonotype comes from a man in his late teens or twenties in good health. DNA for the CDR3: TGCGCCAGCCAGGGGGCGGTGAACACTGAAGCTTTCTTT. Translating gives CASQGAVNTEAFF.